This T cell receptor (beta chain) was profiled in a study of T cell repertoires in cytomegalovirus infection. On the study more broadly: CMV epitopes, recently identified HLA-C-restricted and well-studied HLA-B-restricted, were used.

Germline V gene lookup returns CDR1 SGHTA and CDR2 FQGNSA. V lost 2 bases, J lost 0 bases, and 7 bases lay in between. The CDR3 runs 15 residues. Study outcomes and limitations: The ex vivo response was dominated by HLA-C-restricted CMV-specific TCR beta clonotypes. Cumulative public TCR beta family frequency identified CMV carriers with the relevant HLA.

From the reads, TCRdb called clonotypes with MiXCR, one entry per CDR3 protein. The repertoire has over 45,000 distinct CDR3 sequences, under 25% of them found once; the top ten carry roughly 90%. This clonotype was counted only a few times. Its antigen is still unknown. V gene TRBV7-2 combines with J gene TRBJ2-2, with D uncertain. The TCR originated in a human donor in good health (CMV status not recorded). Some clones in this sample may be carry-over from other donors' samples. The specimen comprised CD8+ T cells from cultured PBMCs, sampled from culture after CMV antigen stimulation. The CDR3 loop is CASSLTISNTGELFF. In DNA form, the CDR3 reads TGTGCCAGCAGCTTAACTATCTCGAACACCGGGGAGCTGTTTTTT.